This TCR beta chain comes out of a study of T cell responses to AZD1222 COVID-19 vaccine. Notes on the study in general: Unmutated variant regions are reportedly targeted by nearly half of spike-specific TCRs. Dominant at 160-218 and 743-854, vaccine-associated CD4 TCRs also spanned spike. Two AZD1222 doses significantly raised spike-specific TCR breadth and depth over controls. Clonal diversity was possibly underestimated, and the donors were mostly white British, with more females.

A remark on this clone: Antigen specificity is unknown.

The CDR3 is 13 amino acids. Germline V gene sequence: CDR1 ENHRY, CDR2 SYGVKD. V lost 10 bases and J lost 2; bases outside the gene matches: 2. Sequencing was performed with immunoSEQ multiplex PCR; in TCRdb, only in-frame clones are kept and a portion is missing. Of 110,000 or so clones listed, 70% to 90% are singletons. The J gene is TRBJ2-6, the V gene TRBV10-3; 7 nucleotides align to TRBD2. The source was peripheral blood, collected on day 0 of MenACWY control vaccination. This sequence originates from an adult in good health. CDR3 DNA sequence: TGTGCCACCCTAGCGGCTGGGGCCAACGTCCTGACTTTC. Translating it yields CATLAAGANVLTF.